This T cell receptor (beta chain) is from a study of blood T cell repertoires in COVID-19. On the study more broadly: T cells, B-cell-depleted T cells, or PBMCs provided the cDNA or gDNA that served as material.

Assay used: immunoSEQ multiplex PCR; TCRdb lists only in-frame clones, some missing. The sample contains over 35,000 clones, 80% to 90% of which appear only once. The ends lost 4 bases at V and 2 bases at J; junction bases unmatched: 6. The CDR3 has 15 residues. CDR1 and CDR2 from the germline V gene are SGHTS and YDEGEE. Sequencing was performed on peripheral blood. The rearrangement joins TRBV5-8 to TRBJ1-2, with 9 bases matching TRBD1. The sequence was collected from a man aged 50 or older with acute or convalescent COVID-19. CDR3 bases: TGTGCCAGCAGCCCAGTGGGGACAGGGAACTATGGCTACACCTTC. As protein: CASSPVGTGNYGYTF.